These T cell receptor beta chains were read from a single sample in a study of T cell responses to AZD1222 COVID-19 vaccine. Measured with immunoSEQ multiplex PCR; TCRdb has only the in-frame clones, and not every one. The data show 150,000 to 180,000 clones, 88% seen once. Sample: peripheral blood, taken on day 0 of AZD1222 vaccination. The receptors come from an adult in good health. Both conserved end residues are part of each CDR3. The D gene is left open where the match is weak. The size entry is marked missing in some rows and otherwise reads once, few, many or a size class.

CDR3 DNA,CDR3 protein,D gene,J gene,V gene,clone size
TGTGCCAGCAGCCACCAGGGGGGGAACACTGAAGCTTTCTTT,CASSHQGGNTEAFF,TRBD1,TRBJ1-1,TRBV3-1/TRBV3-2,NA
TGCGCCAGCAGCTTAAATATTATAGGGACTGAAGCTTTCTTT,CASSLNIIGTEAFF,NA,TRBJ1-1,TRBV5-1,NA
TGTGCCAGCAGCATCGGGACGGCTAACTATGGCTACACCTTC,CASSIGTANYGYTF,NA,TRBJ1-2,TRBV7-8,NA
TGTGCCAGCAGTAAGGGGGTCGCTGAAGCTTTCTTT,CASSKGVAEAFF,NA,TRBJ1-1,TRBV2,NA
TGTGCCAGCTCACCACCGATGAGGCAGGGTGGGACCGGGGAGCTGTTTTTT,CASSPPMRQGGTGELFF,NA,TRBJ2-2,TRBV18,NA
TGTGCCAGCAGCCAAGATCTTGGGGCGGCGTATGGCTACACCTTC,CASSQDLGAAYGYTF,NA,TRBJ1-2,TRBV14,NA
TGTGCCAGCAGGTCAACTAGCGGGGGGCCGAGTACCGGGGAGCTGTTTTTT,CASRSTSGGPSTGELFF,TRBD2,TRBJ2-2,TRBV7-9,once
TGTGCCAGCAGTGTTGACAGGGGTTATGGCTACACCTTC,CASSVDRGYGYTF,TRBD1,TRBJ1-2,TRBV28,few
TGTGCCAGCAGCAAAGGTGTCCACTCTGGGGCCAACGTCCTGACTTTC,CASSKGVHSGANVLTF,NA,TRBJ2-6,TRBV21-1,NA
TGTGCCAGCAGCTTTGGGACAGGGGAAGCCGGGGAGCTGTTTTTT,CASSFGTGEAGELFF,TRBD1,TRBJ2-2,TRBV7-9,NA
TGTGCCAGCAGCTCCGGACAGGGCCGCAGCACTGAAGCTTTCTTT,CASSSGQGRSTEAFF,TRBD1,TRBJ1-1,TRBV7-9,few
TGTGCCAGCAGCCAAGACTACTCGGCTTTCTTT,CASSQDYSAFF,NA,TRBJ1-1,TRBV3-1/TRBV3-2,NA
TGTGCCAGCAGCTTAAAGTCCTGGGATGTAAATGGCTACACCTTC,CASSLKSWDVNGYTF,NA,TRBJ1-2,TRBV11-2,NA
TGTGCCAGCAGCCAAGGGACAGTGAACACCGGGGAGCTGTTTTTT,CASSQGTVNTGELFF,NA,TRBJ2-2,TRBV3-1/TRBV3-2,NA
TGCAGTGGTCTATCCACAGATACGCAGTATTTT,CSGLSTDTQYF,NA,TRBJ2-3,TRBV20-1,once
TGTGCCAGCAGCTTGTCGACAGACTCTGGGGCCAACGTCCTGACTTTC,CASSLSTDSGANVLTF,NA,TRBJ2-6,TRBV5-4,NA
TGTGCCAGCAGCGAGGGACAGCCCCACTATGGCTACACCTTC,CASSEGQPHYGYTF,TRBD1,TRBJ1-2,TRBV7-8,NA
TGTGCCACTCATAAGACAGGGGGCGCGAGCAATCAGCCCCAGCATTTT,CATHKTGGASNQPQHF,TRBD1,TRBJ1-5,TRBV19,NA
TGTGCCAGCAGCGGACACAGGGAGGGAGGCTACACCTTC,CASSGHREGGYTF,NA,TRBJ1-2,TRBV9,NA
TGTGCCAGCAGCTTGGGTGGGGGTAACACTGAAGCTTTCTTT,CASSLGGGNTEAFF,NA,TRBJ1-1,TRBV5-4,NA
TGCGCCAGCAGCTTGGCCGGCGGCCAGAAGTCTGAAGCTTTCTTT,CASSLAGGQKSEAFF,NA,TRBJ1-1,TRBV5-1,NA
TGTGCCACCAGCAGAGGTATGGGAAGCGGAAACACTGAAGCTTTCTTT,CATSRGMGSGNTEAFF,NA,TRBJ1-1,TRBV15,NA
TGTGCCAGCAGCCTCCTTTCCAGTCAGCCCCAGCATTTT,CASSLLSSQPQHF,NA,TRBJ1-5,TRBV6-2/TRBV6-3,NA
TGTGCCAGCAGCTTGGCGGGGGCTTTGGGGGAGCAGTACTTC,CASSLAGALGEQYF,NA,TRBJ2-7,TRBV5-5,once
TGTGCCAGTAGTAACCGGTACCAGGAGACCCAGTACTTC,CASSNRYQETQYF,NA,TRBJ2-5,TRBV19,NA
TGTGCCAGCAGCCAAGTGCCGGCTCTGAACACTGAAGCTTTCTTT,CASSQVPALNTEAFF,NA,TRBJ1-1,TRBV14,NA
TGTGCCAGCAGTACGACAGGGTCACCCCTCCACTTT,CASSTTGSPLHF,TRBD1,TRBJ1-6,TRBV6-6,NA
TGTGCCAGCAGCTCACCCCGACGGGCTCTGTTCTTC,CASSSPRRALFF,NA,TRBJ2-1,TRBV6-5,NA
TGTGCCACCGCGGTTGCAGGGGATCAGCCCCAGCATTTT,CATAVAGDQPQHF,NA,TRBJ1-5,TRBV2,NA
TGTGCCAGCAGCGCCGACAGCTATAGCAATCAGCCCCAGCATTTT,CASSADSYSNQPQHF,NA,TRBJ1-5,TRBV7-2,NA
TGTGCCAGCAGCCGCAGGGGCCAGAGCTCCTACGAGCAGTACTTC,CASSRRGQSSYEQYF,NA,TRBJ2-7,TRBV3-1/TRBV3-2,NA
TGTGCCAGCAGCTCAGACATAAAGGACAGGGAATACAATGAGCAGTTCTTC,CASSSDIKDREYNEQFF,TRBD1,TRBJ2-1,TRBV13,few
TGCAGCGTTGAATCACAGGGGGCTGCGAAGTACAATGAGCAGTTCTTC,CSVESQGAAKYNEQFF,TRBD1,TRBJ2-1,TRBV29-1,NA
TGTGCCAGCAGGGGCGTCTATAATTCACCCCTCCACTTT,CASRGVYNSPLHF,NA,TRBJ1-6,TRBV28,NA
TGTGCCAGCAGTTTCGACAGCAACACTGAAGCTTTCTTT,CASSFDSNTEAFF,NA,TRBJ1-1,TRBV12-3/TRBV12-4,NA
TGCGCCAGCAGCCCTGGCCTTGTCAGGGTGAACACTGAAGCTTTCTTT,CASSPGLVRVNTEAFF,NA,TRBJ1-1,TRBV5-1,NA
TGTGCTAGTGGTTCGACAGGGGCTGGAAACACCATATATTTT,CASGSTGAGNTIYF,TRBD1,TRBJ1-3,TRBV12-5,few
TGTGCCAGCAGCCAGGGACGACTAACTGAAGCTTTCTTT,CASSQGRLTEAFF,NA,TRBJ1-1,TRBV14,NA
TGTGCCAGTAGTAAGGACAGGGGAGGGATTGTGAACACTGAAGCTTTCTTT,CASSKDRGGIVNTEAFF,TRBD1,TRBJ1-1,TRBV19,NA
TGTGCCAGCAGTTTAGGGGTGACCGGGGAGCTGTTTTTT,CASSLGVTGELFF,NA,TRBJ2-2,TRBV11-2,NA